These T cell receptor beta chains were read from a single sample in a study of shared clonotypes between healthy human individuals. The assay was immunoSEQ multiplex PCR, and TCRdb's table has in-frame clones only and misses some. Of 2 million to 2.5 million clones in the sample, 80% to 95% were seen once. The specimen was naive CD4+ T cells from PBMCs. Receptors originate from a man between 18 and 29 years old in good health. Some clones in this sample may be carry-over from other donors' samples. Both conserved end residues are part of each CDR3. D genes are given only for firm matches. Not every row has a clone size; where given, it reads once, few, many or a size class.

>TRBJ1-2|.|.|TRBV25-1
CASSEPGTTSRSATF
TGTGCCAGCAGTGAACCCGGGACGACGTCTCGGTCGGCCACCTTC
>TRBJ1-1|.|few|TRBV2
CASSGQGNTEAFF
TGTGCCAGCAGTGGTCAGGGTAACACTGAAGCTTTCTTT
>TRBJ1-2|.|few|TRBV5-4
CASSLESGYGYTF
TGTGCCAGCAGCTTGGAGTCAGGGTATGGCTACACCTTC
>TRBJ1-2|.|.|TRBV19
CASNTPPGTGANYGYTF
TGTGCCAGTAACACACCACCGGGAACTGGAGCTAACTATGGCTACACCTTC
>TRBJ2-2|.|once|TRBV18
CASSPQQLNTGELFF
TGTGCCAGCTCACCACAACAGCTTAACACCGGGGAGCTGTTTTTT
>TRBJ2-5|.|.|TRBV5-1
CASSSQTETQYF
TGCGCCAGCAGCTCCCAGACCGAGACCCAGTACTTC
>TRBJ2-7|.|.|TRBV7-9
CASSLEQLTESYEQYF
TGTGCCAGCAGCTTGGAGCAACTTACCGAATCCTACGAGCAGTACTTC
>TRBJ1-5|.|.|TRBV5-4
CASSSFLRDNQPQHF
TGTGCCAGCAGCTCCTTCCTCAGGGACAATCAGCCCCAGCATTTT
>TRBJ1-5|.|.|TRBV28
CASSLRGFNQPQHF
TGTGCCAGCAGTCTCAGGGGTTTCAATCAGCCCCAGCATTTT
>TRBJ2-4|.|once|TRBV7-2
CASSLIGENIQYF
TGTGCCAGCAGCTTAATCGGGGAAAACATTCAGTACTTC
>TRBJ2-3|TRBD2|.|TRBV5-1
CASSLGGRTTDTQYF
TGCGCCAGCAGCTTAGGCGGGAGAACCACAGATACGCAGTATTTT
>TRBJ1-6|.|.|TRBV5-6
CASSIRTIGNSPLHF
TGTGCCAGCAGCATAAGGACTATCGGTAATTCACCCCTCCACTTT
>TRBJ2-1|.|.|TRBV7-7
CASSLAEGLYNEQFF
TGTGCCAGCAGCTTAGCTGAGGGACTTTACAATGAGCAGTTCTTC
>TRBJ2-7|.|few|TRBV9
CASSVEGAYEQYF
TGTGCCAGCAGCGTAGAAGGGGCCTACGAGCAGTACTTC
>TRBJ1-2|TRBD1|.|TRBV10-3
CAISPGTGSVYGYTF
TGTGCCATCAGCCCCGGGACAGGGAGTGTTTATGGCTACACCTTC
>TRBJ1-2|TRBD1|.|TRBV5-6
CASSLGGQVNYGYTF
TGTGCCAGCAGCTTGGGGGGACAGGTTAACTATGGCTACACCTTC
>TRBJ2-3|.|.|TRBV7-2
CASSLRVSDTDTQYF
TGTGCCAGCAGCCTCCGGGTCAGCGACACAGATACGCAGTATTTT
>TRBJ2-3|.|.|TRBV7-8
CASSQPMKDKSDTQYF
TGTGCCAGCAGCCAGCCAATGAAGGACAAGTCAGATACGCAGTATTTT
>TRBJ1-1|.|.|TRBV11-2
CASSFWGATEAFF
TGTGCCAGCAGCTTCTGGGGAGCCACTGAAGCTTTCTTT
>TRBJ2-7|.|.|TRBV5-1
CASSLGAGVAYEQYF
TGCGCCAGCAGCTTGGGGGCAGGGGTGGCCTACGAGCAGTACTTC
>TRBJ2-6|.|.|TRBV7-9
CASSLVLRPSGANVLTF
TGTGCCAGCAGCTTAGTACTTCGGCCCTCTGGGGCCAACGTCCTGACTTTC
>TRBJ1-5|TRBD1|.|TRBV19
CASRIGQGKSNQPQHF
TGTGCCAGTAGGATTGGACAGGGGAAAAGCAATCAGCCCCAGCATTTT
>TRBJ2-1|.|.|TRBV29-1
CSVGWVAGRPSLQFF
TGCAGCGTTGGTTGGGTGGCAGGCCGGCCAAGTTTGCAGTTCTTC
>TRBJ2-5|.|once|TRBV7-9
CASSTTTRYQETQYF
TGTGCCAGCAGCACCACTACCCGGTACCAAGAGACCCAGTACTTC
>TRBJ2-7|.|.|TRBV6-1
CASSEALPEYEQYF
TGTGCCAGCAGTGAAGCGCTGCCAGAATACGAGCAGTACTTC
>TRBJ2-1|.|.|TRBV19
CASSGSGGAGGLQFF
TGTGCCAGTAGTGGATCAGGGGGCGCTGGGGGACTACAGTTCTTC
>TRBJ2-1|TRBD2|.|TRBV19
CASKIAGGWNEQFF
TGTGCCAGTAAAATAGCGGGAGGGTGGAATGAGCAGTTCTTC
>TRBJ1-1|.|.|TRBV6-1
CASTTTEAFF
TGTGCCAGTACCACCACTGAAGCTTTCTTT
>TRBJ1-4|.|once|TRBV14
CASSPNAWGAANEKLFF
TGTGCCAGCAGCCCCAATGCTTGGGGGGCAGCTAATGAAAAACTGTTTTTT
>TRBJ2-1|.|.|TRBV10-3
CAISEGVWGEQFF
TGTGCCATCAGTGAGGGGGTCTGGGGTGAGCAGTTCTTC
>TRBJ1-1|.|.|TRBV7-2
CASSSFRYSPGTEAFF
TGTGCCAGCAGCTCCTTCCGTTATTCCCCGGGGACTGAAGCTTTCTTT
>TRBJ2-2|.|once|TRBV28
CASKIATGELFF
TGTGCCAGCAAAATTGCAACCGGGGAGCTGTTTTTT
>TRBJ1-2|.|.|TRBV30
CAWSVTGRAHGYTF
TGTGCCTGGAGTGTAACCGGCAGGGCTCATGGCTACACCTTC
>TRBJ1-5|TRBD1|.|TRBV2
CASSDGGTDNQPQHF
TGTGCCAGCAGTGATGGCGGGACAGATAATCAGCCCCAGCATTTT
>TRBJ1-2|.|.|TRBV9
CASSPGGAYNYGYTF
TGTGCCAGCAGCCCTGGGGGGGCCTACAACTATGGCTACACCTTC